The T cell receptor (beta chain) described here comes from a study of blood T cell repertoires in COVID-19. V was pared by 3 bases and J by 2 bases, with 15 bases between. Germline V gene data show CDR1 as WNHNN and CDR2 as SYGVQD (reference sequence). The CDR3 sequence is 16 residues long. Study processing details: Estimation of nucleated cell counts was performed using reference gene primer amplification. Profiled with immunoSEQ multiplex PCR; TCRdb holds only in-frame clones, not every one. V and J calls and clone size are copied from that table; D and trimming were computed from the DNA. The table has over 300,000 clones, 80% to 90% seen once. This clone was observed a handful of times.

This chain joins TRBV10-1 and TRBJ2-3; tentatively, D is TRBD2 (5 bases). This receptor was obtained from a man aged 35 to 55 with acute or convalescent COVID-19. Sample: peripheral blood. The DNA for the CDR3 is TGCGCCAGCAGTGACGGTAGCGCTAGATTCACAGATACGCAGTATTTT. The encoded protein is CASSDGSARFTDTQYF.